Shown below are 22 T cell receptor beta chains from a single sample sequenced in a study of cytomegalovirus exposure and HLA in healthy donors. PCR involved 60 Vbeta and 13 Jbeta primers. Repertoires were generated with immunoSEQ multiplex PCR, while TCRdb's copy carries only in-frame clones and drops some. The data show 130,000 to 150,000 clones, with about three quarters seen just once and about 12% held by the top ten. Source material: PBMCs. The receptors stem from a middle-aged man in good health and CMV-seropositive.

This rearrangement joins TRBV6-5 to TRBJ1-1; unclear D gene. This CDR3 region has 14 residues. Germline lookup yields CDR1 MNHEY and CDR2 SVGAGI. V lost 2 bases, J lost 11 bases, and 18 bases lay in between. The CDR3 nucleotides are TGTGCCAGCAGTTACGCCTACGATGTTATGAGGGCTTTCTTT. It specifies CASSYAYDVMRAFF.

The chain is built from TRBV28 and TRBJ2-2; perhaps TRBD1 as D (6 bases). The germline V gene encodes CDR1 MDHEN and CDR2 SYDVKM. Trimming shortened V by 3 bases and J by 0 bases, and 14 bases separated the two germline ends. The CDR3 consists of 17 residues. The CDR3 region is CASSFLSWTANTGELFF. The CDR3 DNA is TGTGCCAGCAGTTTCCTTTCGTGGACAGCGAACACCGGGGAGCTGTTTTTT.

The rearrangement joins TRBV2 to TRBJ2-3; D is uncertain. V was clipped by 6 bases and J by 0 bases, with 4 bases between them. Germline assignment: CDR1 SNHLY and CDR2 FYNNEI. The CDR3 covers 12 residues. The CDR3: CASRTSTDTQYF. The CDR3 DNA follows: TGTGCCAGCAGGACTAGCACAGATACGCAGTATTTT. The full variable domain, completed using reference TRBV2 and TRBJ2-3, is EPEVTQTPSHQVTQMGQEVILRCVPISNHLYFYWYRQILGQKVEFLVSFYNNEISEKSEIFDDQFSVERPDGSNFTLKIRSTKLEDSAMYFCASRTSTDTQYFGPGTRLTVL.

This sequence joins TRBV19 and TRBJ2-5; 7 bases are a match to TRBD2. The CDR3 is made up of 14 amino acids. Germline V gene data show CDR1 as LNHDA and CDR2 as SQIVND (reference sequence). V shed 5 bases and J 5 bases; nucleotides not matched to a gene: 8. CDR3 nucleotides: TGTGCCAGTAGTCAGGGCGGGAGTGGGGAGACCCAGTACTTC. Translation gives CASSQGGSGETQYF.

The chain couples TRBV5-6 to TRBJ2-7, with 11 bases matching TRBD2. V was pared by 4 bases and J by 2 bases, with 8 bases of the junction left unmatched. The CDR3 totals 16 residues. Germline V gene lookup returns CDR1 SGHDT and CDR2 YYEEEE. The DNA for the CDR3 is TGTGCCAGCAGCGGAGAGACTAGCGGGGACGCCTACGAGCAGTACTTC. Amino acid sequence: CASSGETSGDAYEQYF.

CDR3 sequence reads: CASSYSSGASSYEQYF. In DNA form, the CDR3 reads TGTGCCAGCAGTTACTCTAGCGGGGCTTCCTCCTACGAGCAGTACTTC. This chain joins TRBV6-6 and TRBJ2-7; 8 bases align to TRBD2. CDR1 and CDR2 (germline): MNHNY, SVGAGI (reference sequence). The junction had 4 bases not matched to a gene; V was cut back by 0 bases and J by 0 bases. The CDR3 totals 16 residues.

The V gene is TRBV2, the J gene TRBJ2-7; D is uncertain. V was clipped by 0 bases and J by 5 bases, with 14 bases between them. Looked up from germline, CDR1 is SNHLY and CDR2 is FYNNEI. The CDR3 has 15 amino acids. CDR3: CASSEAPGYRHEQYF. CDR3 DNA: TGTGCCAGCAGTGAAGCTCCAGGATATCGCCACGAGCAGTACTTC.

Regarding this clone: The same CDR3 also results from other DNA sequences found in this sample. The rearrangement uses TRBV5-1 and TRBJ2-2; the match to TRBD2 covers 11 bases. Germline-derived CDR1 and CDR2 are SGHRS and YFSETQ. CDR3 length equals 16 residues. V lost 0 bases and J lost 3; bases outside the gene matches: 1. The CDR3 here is CASSLALAGDTGELFF. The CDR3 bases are TGCGCCAGCAGCTTGGCACTAGCGGGAGACACCGGGGAGCTGTTTTTT.

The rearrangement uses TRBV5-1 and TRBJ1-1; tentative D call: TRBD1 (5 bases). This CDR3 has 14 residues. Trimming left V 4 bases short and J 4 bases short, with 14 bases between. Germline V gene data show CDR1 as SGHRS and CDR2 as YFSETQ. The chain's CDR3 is CASSPSTAPTEAFF. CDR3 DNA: TGCGCCAGCAGCCCGTCGACAGCGCCCACTGAAGCTTTCTTT.

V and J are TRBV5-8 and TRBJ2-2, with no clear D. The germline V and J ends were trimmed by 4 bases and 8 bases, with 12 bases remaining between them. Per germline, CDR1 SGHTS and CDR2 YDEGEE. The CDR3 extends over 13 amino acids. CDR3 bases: TGTGCCAGCAGCCCCCTACTCGTTGGGGAGCTGTTTTTT. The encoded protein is CASSPLLVGELFF.

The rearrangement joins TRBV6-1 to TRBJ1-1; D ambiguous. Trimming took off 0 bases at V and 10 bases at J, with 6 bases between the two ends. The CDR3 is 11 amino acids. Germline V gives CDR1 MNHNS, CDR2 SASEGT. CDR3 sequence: CASSEASIAFF. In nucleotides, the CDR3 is TGTGCCAGCAGTGAAGCATCCATAGCTTTCTTT.

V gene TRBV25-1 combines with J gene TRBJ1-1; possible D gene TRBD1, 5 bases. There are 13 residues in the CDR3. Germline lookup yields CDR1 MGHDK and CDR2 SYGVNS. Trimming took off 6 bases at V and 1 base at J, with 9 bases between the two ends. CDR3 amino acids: CASRRGANTEAFF. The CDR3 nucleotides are TGTGCCAGCAGGCGCGGGGCGAACACTGAAGCTTTCTTT.

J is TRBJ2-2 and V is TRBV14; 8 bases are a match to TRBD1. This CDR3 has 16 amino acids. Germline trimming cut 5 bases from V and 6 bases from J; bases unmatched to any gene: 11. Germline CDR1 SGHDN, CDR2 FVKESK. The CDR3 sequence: CASSDTRTGFSGELFF. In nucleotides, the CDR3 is TGTGCCAGCAGCGACACGAGGACAGGGTTTTCCGGGGAGCTGTTTTTT.

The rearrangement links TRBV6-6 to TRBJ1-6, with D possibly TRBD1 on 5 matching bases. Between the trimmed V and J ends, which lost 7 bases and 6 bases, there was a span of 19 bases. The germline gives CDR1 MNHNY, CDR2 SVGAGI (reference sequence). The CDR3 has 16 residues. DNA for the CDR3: TGTGCCAGCAATATACAAATGACCGGGGGTAATTCACCCCTCCACTTT. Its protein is CASNIQMTGGNSPLHF.

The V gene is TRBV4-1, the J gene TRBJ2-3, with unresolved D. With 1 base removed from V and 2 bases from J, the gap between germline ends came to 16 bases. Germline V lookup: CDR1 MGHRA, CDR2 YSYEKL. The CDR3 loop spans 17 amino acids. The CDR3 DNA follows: TGCGCCAGCAGCCAAGTGGGCCCAGGCTCCCTCACAGATACGCAGTATTTT. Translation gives CASSQVGPGSLTDTQYF.

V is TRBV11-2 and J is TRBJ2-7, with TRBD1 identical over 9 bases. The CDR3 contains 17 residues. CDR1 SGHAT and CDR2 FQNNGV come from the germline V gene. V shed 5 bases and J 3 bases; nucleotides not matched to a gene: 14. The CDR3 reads CASSRDRVLSGYYEQYF. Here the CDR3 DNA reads TGTGCCAGCAGCCGGGACAGGGTTCTCTCGGGGTACTACGAGCAGTACTTC. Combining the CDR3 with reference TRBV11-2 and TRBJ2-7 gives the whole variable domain EAGVAQSPRYKIIEKRQSVAFWCNPISGHATLYWYQQILGQGPKLLIQFQNNGVVDDSQLPKDRFSAERLKGVDSTLKIQPAKLEDSAVYLCASSRDRVLSGYYEQYFGPGTRLTVT.

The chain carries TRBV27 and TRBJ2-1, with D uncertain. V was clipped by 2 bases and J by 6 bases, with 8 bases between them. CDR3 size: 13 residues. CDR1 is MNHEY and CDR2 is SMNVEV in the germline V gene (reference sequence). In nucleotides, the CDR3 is TGTGCCAGCAGTTTAGCCAGTTCCAATGAGCAGTTCTTC. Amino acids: CASSLASSNEQFF.

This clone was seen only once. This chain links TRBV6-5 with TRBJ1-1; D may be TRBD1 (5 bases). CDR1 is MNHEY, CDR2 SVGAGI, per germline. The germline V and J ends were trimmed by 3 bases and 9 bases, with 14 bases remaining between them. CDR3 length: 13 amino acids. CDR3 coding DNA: TGTGCCAGCAGTTATGCCATTGGGGCCCAAGCTTTCTTT. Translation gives CASSYAIGAQAFF.

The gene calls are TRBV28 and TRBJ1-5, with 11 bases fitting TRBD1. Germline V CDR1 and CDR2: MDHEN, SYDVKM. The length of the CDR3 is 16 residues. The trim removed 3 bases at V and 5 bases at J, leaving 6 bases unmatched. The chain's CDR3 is CASSFLRTGGHQPQHF. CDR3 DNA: TGTGCCAGCAGTTTCCTAAGGACAGGGGGCCATCAGCCCCAGCATTTT.

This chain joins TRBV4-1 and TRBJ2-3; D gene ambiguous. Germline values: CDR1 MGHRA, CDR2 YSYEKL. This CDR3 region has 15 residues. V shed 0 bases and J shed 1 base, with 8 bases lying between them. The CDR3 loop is CASSQDQYGTDTQYF. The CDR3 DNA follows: TGCGCCAGCAGCCAAGACCAGTACGGCACAGATACGCAGTATTTT.

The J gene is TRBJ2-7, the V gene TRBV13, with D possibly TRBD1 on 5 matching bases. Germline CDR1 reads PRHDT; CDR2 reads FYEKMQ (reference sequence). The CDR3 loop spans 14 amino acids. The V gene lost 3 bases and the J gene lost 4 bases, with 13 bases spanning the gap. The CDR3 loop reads CASSFGQQGYEQYF. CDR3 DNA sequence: TGTGCCAGCAGCTTCGGACAACAAGGGTACGAGCAGTACTTC. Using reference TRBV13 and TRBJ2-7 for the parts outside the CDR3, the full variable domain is AAGVIQSPRHLIKEKRETATLKCYPIPRHDTVYWYQQGPGQDPQFLISFYEKMQSDKGSIPDRFSAQQFSDYHSELNMSSLELGDSALYFCASSFGQQGYEQYFGPGTRLTVT.

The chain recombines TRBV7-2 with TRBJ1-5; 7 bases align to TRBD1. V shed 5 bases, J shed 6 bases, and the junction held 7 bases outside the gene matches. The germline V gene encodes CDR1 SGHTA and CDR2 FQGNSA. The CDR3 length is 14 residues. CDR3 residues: CASSPRGTAQPQHF. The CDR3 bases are TGTGCCAGCAGCCCCAGGGGGACCGCTCAGCCCCAGCATTTT.